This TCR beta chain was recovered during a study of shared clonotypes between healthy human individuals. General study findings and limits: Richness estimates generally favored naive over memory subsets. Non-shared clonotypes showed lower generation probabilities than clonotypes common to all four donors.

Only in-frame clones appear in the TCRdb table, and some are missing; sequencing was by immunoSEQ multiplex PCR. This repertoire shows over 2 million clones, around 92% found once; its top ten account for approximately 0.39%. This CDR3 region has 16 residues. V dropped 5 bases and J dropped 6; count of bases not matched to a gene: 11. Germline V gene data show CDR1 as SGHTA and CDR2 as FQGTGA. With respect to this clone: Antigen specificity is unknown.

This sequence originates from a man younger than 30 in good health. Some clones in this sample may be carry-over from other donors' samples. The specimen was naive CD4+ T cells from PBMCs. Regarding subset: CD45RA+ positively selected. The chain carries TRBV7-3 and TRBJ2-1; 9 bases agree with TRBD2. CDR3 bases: TGTGCCAGCAGCCCGGTAGCGGGGGCGGGAAGCAATGAGCAGTTCTTC. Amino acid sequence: CASSPVAGAGSNEQFF.